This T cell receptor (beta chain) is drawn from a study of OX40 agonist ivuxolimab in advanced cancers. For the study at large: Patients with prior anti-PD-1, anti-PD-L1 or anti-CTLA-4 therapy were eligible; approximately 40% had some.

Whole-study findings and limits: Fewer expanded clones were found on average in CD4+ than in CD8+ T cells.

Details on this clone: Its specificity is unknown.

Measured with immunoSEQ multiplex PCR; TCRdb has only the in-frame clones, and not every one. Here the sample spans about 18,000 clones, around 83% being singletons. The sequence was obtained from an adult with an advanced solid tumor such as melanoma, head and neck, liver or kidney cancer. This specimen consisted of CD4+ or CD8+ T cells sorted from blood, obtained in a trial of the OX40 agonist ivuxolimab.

CDR3 in DNA: TGTGCCAGCAGCCGTCCCGCCCAAGAGCAGTTCTTC. Its protein product is CASSRPAQEQFF. The genes are TRBV5-4 and TRBJ2-1; no clear D. V lost 4 bases to trimming and J lost 10 bases, with 12 bases between them. From germline, CDR1 is SGHNT and CDR2 YYREEE (reference sequence). The CDR3 length is 12 residues.